The 7 T cell receptor beta chains listed next were all sequenced from one sample in a study of CD8+CD57+ T cells in acquired aplastic anemia. Genomic DNA was employed as the template in profiling TCR beta VDJ and CDR3. One entry per CDR3 protein, called by TCRdb with MiXCR from the reads. Among 350,000 to 450,000 distinct CDR3 sequences listed, 65% to 80% were seen once. The specimen sequenced was sorted CD4+, CD8+, or CD8+CD57+ T cells (not recorded which) from PBMCs. Receptors originate from a human donor in good health, serving as a control.

The sample holds a few counts of this clonotype. As DNA, the CDR3 is TGTGCCAGTAGCCGGCACCGTGGTATCACCGGGGAGCTGTTTTTT. This translates into CASSRHRGITGELFF. The chain couples TRBV19 to TRBJ2-2; the D is unclear. Germline assignment: CDR1 LNHDA and CDR2 SQIVND (reference sequence). The CDR3 contains 15 residues. V lost 6 bases to trimming and J lost 4 bases, with 15 bases between them. The full variable domain, with the rest looked up from reference TRBV19 and TRBJ2-2, is DGGITQSPKYLFRKEGQNVTLSCEQNLNHDAMYWYRQDPGQGLRLIYYSQIVNDFQKGDIAEGYSVSREKKESFPLTVTSAQKNPTAFYLCASSRHRGITGELFFGEGSRLTVL.

About this clonotype itself: It is unclear where the CDR3 begins or ends on the DNA, so no DNA is shown, and the CDR3 is as TCRdb lists it. The rearrangement uses TRBV7-2 and TRBJ2-5; the listed D gene, TRBD2, was not tested against the DNA. Germline V lookup: CDR1 SGHTA, CDR2 FQGNSA. The CDR3 is 15 residues long, counting both termini. The chain's CDR3 is CASSLPLSPLHFGYF.

This sequence joins TRBV20-1 and TRBJ2-3; TRBD1 is a possible D gene (6 bases). V was clipped by 1 base and J by 2 bases, with 16 bases between them. Germline V gene lookup returns CDR1 DFQATT and CDR2 SNEGSKA (reference sequence). This CDR3 comprises 16 residues. The CDR3 here is CSARGLSGADTDTQYF. For the CDR3, the DNA is TGCAGTGCTAGAGGCCTTTCAGGGGCCGACACAGATACGCAGTATTTT.

The V gene is TRBV2, the J gene TRBJ1-6; D may be TRBD1 (5 bases). Germline V CDR1 and CDR2: SNHLY, FYNNEI. V was shortened by 2 bases and J by 8 bases, with 16 bases between the two germline ends. This CDR3 has 16 residues. The CDR3 loop reads CASSERDAFLDSPLHF. The CDR3 nucleotides are TGTGCCAGCAGTGAAAGGGACGCCTTTTTGGATTCACCCCTCCACTTT.

Many counts were recorded for this clonotype. The chain combines TRBV12-5 with TRBJ1-6; D is perhaps TRBD1 (5 bases). The CDR3 has 15 amino acids. The germline V gene encodes CDR1 LGHNT and CDR2 FRNRAP. The V end was cut by 6 bases, the J end by 1 base, with 10 bases between. CDR3 sequence reads: CASGLDRSYNSPLHF. DNA for the CDR3: TGTGCTAGTGGCCTCGACAGATCCTATAATTCACCCCTCCACTTT.

Many counts were recorded for this clonotype. The chain has TRBV12-5 and TRBJ1-6; tentatively, D is TRBD1 (5 bases). Germline values: CDR1 LGHNT, CDR2 FRNRAP. The CDR3 consists of 16 residues. V lost 2 bases to trimming and J lost 7 bases, with 15 bases between them. CDR3: CASGLNAGTGNSPLHF. The CDR3 DNA follows: TGTGCTAGTGGTTTGAACGCCGGGACGGGCAATTCACCCCTCCACTTT. Filled out from reference TRBV12-5 and TRBJ1-6, the complete variable domain reads DARVTQTPRHKVTEMGQEVTMRCQPILGHNTVFWYRQTMMQGLELLAYFRNRAPLDDSGMPKDRFSAEMPDATLATLKIQPSEPRDSAVYFCASGLNAGTGNSPLHFGNGTRLTVT.

This clonotype was observed many times. The rearrangement links TRBV20-1 to TRBJ2-5; TRBD2 agrees at 9 bases. There are 15 residues in the CDR3. The germline V gene encodes CDR1 DFQATT and CDR2 SNEGSKA (reference sequence). With 0 bases clipped from V and 5 bases from J, the junction kept 7 bases outside the gene matches. The DNA for the CDR3 is TGCAGTGCTAGAGAAGCTAGCGGGACGGGGGAGACCCAGTACTTC. Translation gives CSAREASGTGETQYF.